One T cell receptor beta chain is described in this entry. The antigen is unknown. TCRdb's copy holds only in-frame clones and misses some; the assay was immunoSEQ multiplex PCR. This table holds about 81,000 clones, around four fifths found once. With the ViraFEST assay, the study expanded antigen-specific CD4+ T cells using viral peptide pools, then sequenced them. Following a roughly 9-day culture, CD4+ T cells were purified. It was two doses of either the BNT162b2 or mRNA-1273 vaccine that participants received. Recipients of the vaccine had no prior SARS-CoV-2 infection and negative nucleocapsid antibodies. Cultivation was performed at two million PBMC per well with 9 to 10 IU/ml IL-2 and 10 ug/ml peptides added. This sample stems from a study of vaccination effects on CD4 cells after COVID-19. The study, taken as a whole, reports: Both infection-induced and vaccine-induced clones contracted markedly at late post-vaccination timepoints. The study, lacking early post-infection timepoints, had few convalescent patients.

The CDR3 contains 13 residues. From germline, CDR1 is SGHVS and CDR2 FQNEAQ. V was trimmed by 5 bases and J by 8 bases, leaving 15 bases between them. This clonotype originated in a human donor who received a COVID-19 vaccine. The specimen comprised CD4+ T cells from PBMCs cultured with HCoV-OC43 spike peptides, sampled after COVID-19 vaccination. Specified subset: HCoV-OC43 spike overlapping peptide pool stimulation. This sequence joins TRBV7-8 and TRBJ1-2; unclear D gene. CDR3 DNA sequence: TGTGCCAGCAGCCCCCCCGGTCAGACCGGCTACACCTTC. Amino acids: CASSPPGQTGYTF.